The sequence of this TCR beta chain was determined in a study of blood T cell repertoires in COVID-19. Turning to the study itself: Collection of acute and convalescent COVID-19 samples took place in the United States, Italy and Spain.

The authors' processing: Using reference gene primer amplification, nucleated cell counts were estimated. The protocol was immunoSEQ multiplex PCR, while the TCRdb copy is restricted to in-frame clones and leaves out a portion. The V and J calls and clone size were taken over from that table, and D and trimming were inferred from the DNA. The sample records some 220,000 clones, under 85% being singletons. The sequence was obtained from a human donor in a cohort sampled during active COVID-19. Sequencing used peripheral blood.

Here the CDR3 DNA reads TGTGCCAGCAGCTTAGGCGGCTCAGACCCCAATGAGCAGTTCTTC. Protein: CASSLGGSDPNEQFF. This chain links TRBV11-2 with TRBJ2-1; no clear D gene. Trimming left V 1 base short and J 6 bases short, with 13 bases between. Germline CDR1 SGHAT, CDR2 FQNNGV. This CDR3 region has 15 residues.